This TCR beta chain was found in a study of T cell repertoires in cytomegalovirus infection. TCRdb independently ran MiXCR on the reads; one entry per CDR3 protein. Among about a million distinct CDR3 sequences listed, roughly 30% were seen once. This clonotype was detected only a few times. Its antigen is still unknown. Germline values: CDR1 MNHNY, CDR2 SVGAGI (reference sequence). Germline trimming cut 2 bases from V and 0 bases from J; bases unmatched to any gene: 8. The CDR3 sequence is 18 residues long. The chain couples TRBV6-6 to TRBJ2-3; 10 nucleotides agree with TRBD2. The sample consisted of cultured CD8+ T cells from PBMCs, taken from culture after CMV antigen stimulation. This sequence was found in a human donor in good health (CMV status not recorded). Some clones in this sample may be carry-over from other donors' samples. CDR3 nucleotides: TGTGCCAGCAGTTACCGAAAAGGGACTAGCGTTAGCACAGATACGCAGTATTTT. Translating it yields CASSYRKGTSVSTDTQYF.